Each of the 26 T cell receptor beta chains below was sequenced from the same sample in a study of blood T cell repertoires in COVID-19. Data came from immunoSEQ multiplex PCR; TCRdb stores just in-frame clones and leaves some out. The sample records under 500,000 clones, around nine tenths being singletons. Sequencing used peripheral blood. These receptors all come from a woman aged 25 to 39 with acute or convalescent COVID-19.

The chain couples TRBV10-3 to TRBJ2-1, with 7 bases that match TRBD2. The CDR3 is 17 residues long. V shed 6 bases and J 4 bases; nucleotides not matched to a gene: 15. Germline assignment: CDR1 ENHRY and CDR2 SYGVKD. The chain's CDR3 is CAIRFESGRGFYNEQFF. CDR3 sequence (DNA): TGTGCCATCAGATTTGAGTCGGGGCGGGGGTTTTACAATGAGCAGTTCTTC.

There are a few counts of this clone. The chain employs TRBV2 and TRBJ1-5; D not resolved. This CDR3 region has 13 residues. Germline CDR1 reads SNHLY; CDR2 reads FYNNEI. Trimming pared 8 bases from V and 7 bases from J, leaving 15 bases between. CDR3 in amino acids: CASGGEEGQPQHF. The CDR3 DNA is TGTGCCAGCGGAGGTGAAGAGGGACAGCCCCAGCATTTT.

For this clone: The same CDR3 arises from other DNA sequences in this sample as well. For the CDR3, the DNA is TGTGCCATCAGTGATAGTAGCAATCAGCCCCAGCATTTT. Its translation: CAISDSSNQPQHF. The genes are TRBV10-3 and TRBJ1-5; no clear D gene. Germline CDR1 and CDR2: ENHRY and SYGVKD. The CDR3 totals 13 residues. Trimming took off 3 bases at V and 0 bases at J, with 3 bases between the two ends.

This chain connects TRBV3-1 (or the pseudogene TRBV3-2) to TRBJ2-7, with D uncertain. The CDR3 is 13 residues long. Per the germline V gene, CDR1 is LGHDT and CDR2 is YNNKEL (reference sequence). The V end lost 1 base, the J end lost 4 bases, and 8 bases lay between the germline ends. CDR3 bases: TGTGCCAGCAGCCAAGGTGTGCTATACGAGCAGTACTTC. It specifies CASSQGVLYEQYF.

This clone was detected once. The rearrangement joins TRBV27 to TRBJ2-7; weak D call: TRBD2 (6 bases). The CDR3 loop spans 15 amino acids. Germline V gene sequence: CDR1 MNHEY, CDR2 SMNVEV (reference sequence). Trimming pared 2 bases from V and 1 base from J, leaving 12 bases between. The CDR3 DNA reads TGTGCCAGCAGTTTAAGAGGGACTGGGTCCTACGAGCAGTACTTC. Translating it yields CASSLRGTGSYEQYF.

The DNA of the CDR3 is TGTGCCAGCTCAACGGGACAGGTCGTTAATCAGCCCCAGCATTTT. Amino acid sequence: CASSTGQVVNQPQHF. This sequence joins TRBV18 and TRBJ1-5, with 8 bases that match TRBD1. V was clipped by 5 bases and J by 4 bases; unmatched bases: 7. The CDR3 loop spans 15 amino acids. CDR1 KGHSH and CDR2 LQKENI come from the germline V gene.

This chain joins TRBV5-8 and TRBJ1-6; tentatively, D is TRBD1 (6 bases). CDR1 is SGHTS, CDR2 YDEGEE, per germline. The CDR3 totals 15 residues. V was cut by 0 bases and J by 8 bases, with 12 bases left in between. The CDR3 nucleotides are TGTGCCAGCAGCTTGGCAGGGGTCCTCTATTCACCCCTCCACTTT. It translates to CASSLAGVLYSPLHF. Combining the CDR3 with reference TRBV5-8 and TRBJ1-6 gives the whole variable domain EAGVTQSPTHLIKTRGQQATLRCSPISGHTSVYWYQQALGLGLQFLLWYDEGEERNRGNFPPRFSGRQFPNYSSELNVNALELEDSALYLCASSLAGVLYSPLHFGNGTRLTVT.

The chain employs TRBV20-1 and TRBJ1-4, with D hard to call. V lost 3 bases and J lost 4, with 3 bases in between. The CDR3 runs to 11 residues. Germline-derived CDR1 and CDR2 are DFQATT and SNEGSKA (reference sequence). The CDR3 reads CSASHNEKLFF. The CDR3 bases are TGCAGTGCTAGTCATAATGAAAAACTGTTTTTT.

This chain joins TRBV7-8 and TRBJ1-1; D uncertain. Germline CDR1 reads SGHVS; CDR2 reads FQNEAQ. There are 14 residues in the CDR3. Trimming stripped 4 bases from V and 11 bases from J, with 20 bases between. CDR3 coding DNA: TGTGCCAGCAGCTCCTCAAACCGGAACCGGGATGCTTTCTTT. Translated, it gives CASSSSNRNRDAFF.

CDR3 DNA sequence: TGTGCCAGTAGTAGTGGAGCGGGGGGCTACTACAATGAGCAGTTCTTC. It encodes CASSSGAGGYYNEQFF. The chain employs TRBV19 and TRBJ2-1; 9 bases fit TRBD2. This CDR3 has 16 amino acids. J lost 3 bases, V lost 4 bases, and 7 bases had no gene match. CDR1 and CDR2 from the germline V gene are LNHDA and SQIVND (reference sequence).

The rearrangement links TRBV7-2 to TRBJ1-5; no clear D. The V gene's germline CDR1 is SGHTA and CDR2 FQGNSA. This CDR3 is 13 amino acids long. V gave up 4 bases and J gave up 4 bases, with 8 bases separating them. The CDR3 protein is CASSSSGNQPQHF. In DNA, the CDR3 is TGTGCCAGCAGCTCATCGGGAAATCAGCCCCAGCATTTT. Looking up the rest from reference TRBV7-2 and TRBJ1-5 gives the full variable domain: GAGVSQSPSNKVTEKGKDVELRCDPISGHTALYWYRQSLGQGLEFLIYFQGNSAPDKSGLPSDRFSAERTGGSVSTLTIQRTQQEDSAVYLCASSSSGNQPQHFGDGTRLSIL.

The CDR3 sequence is CASSPTPTGTGESEQYF. CDR3 nucleotide sequence: TGTGCCAGCAGCCCGACCCCGACCGGGACAGGGGAGTCCGAGCAGTACTTC. V usage is TRBV5-4 and J usage is TRBJ2-7; 10 bases map to TRBD1. The CDR3 covers 17 residues. Unmatched junction bases numbered 16, after V lost 4 bases and J lost 6 bases. Germline CDR1 reads SGHNT; CDR2 reads YYREEE (reference sequence). The full variable domain, rest sourced from reference TRBV5-4 and TRBJ2-7, is ETGVTQSPTHLIKTRGQQVTLRCSSQSGHNTVSWYQQALGQGPQFIFQYYREEENGRGNFPPRFSGLQFPNYSSELNVNALELDDSALYLCASSPTPTGTGESEQYFGPGTRLTVT.

The chain employs TRBV5-6 and TRBJ2-5; D is possibly TRBD1 (7 bases). The CDR3 sequence is 19 residues long. Trimming left V 3 bases short and J 2 bases short, with 26 bases between. In germline, CDR1 is SGHDT, CDR2 YYEEEE. The CDR3 here is CASSSRGGTAVTVQETQYF. The CDR3 bases are TGTGCCAGCAGCTCCAGAGGGGGGACAGCCGTTACCGTACAAGAGACCCAGTACTTC.

The chain couples TRBV5-6 to TRBJ2-7, with a weak D call TRBD1 (5 bases). Trimming removed 4 bases at V and 5 bases at J, with 10 bases between. This CDR3 region has 12 residues. Germline CDR1 SGHDT, CDR2 YYEEEE. CDR3 in amino acids: CASSGVRDEQYF. CDR3 DNA sequence: TGTGCCAGCAGCGGGGTCAGGGACGAGCAGTACTTC.

The chain employs TRBV9 and TRBJ2-1; D remains unclear. In germline, CDR1 is SGDLS, CDR2 YYNGEE. The CDR3 runs 15 residues. V was pared by 0 bases and J by 1 base, with 8 bases between. The CDR3 here is CASSVEGASYNEQFF. The CDR3 DNA is TGTGCCAGCAGCGTAGAAGGAGCATCCTACAATGAGCAGTTCTTC.

This chain connects TRBV5-1 to TRBJ2-2; TRBD1 matches at 9 bases. CDR3 length equals 15 residues. V shed 4 bases, J shed 3 bases, and the junction held 4 bases outside the gene matches. CDR1 and CDR2 (germline): SGHRS, YFSETQ. CDR3 in DNA: TGCGCCAGCAGCAGGGGACAGGGAGACACCGGGGAGCTGTTTTTT. The encoded protein is CASSRGQGDTGELFF.

The chain is built from TRBV3-1 (or the pseudogene TRBV3-2) and TRBJ2-5; 7 nucleotides align to TRBD2. Unmatched junction bases numbered 8, after V lost 4 bases and J lost 0 bases. CDR1 is LGHDT and CDR2 is YNNKEL in the germline V gene (reference sequence). The CDR3 consists of 16 residues. The CDR3 nucleotides are TGTGCCAGCAGCCCGAGGGCGGGGGAGTACCAAGAGACCCAGTACTTC. Amino acids: CASSPRAGEYQETQYF.

J is TRBJ2-3 and V is TRBV30; D remains ambiguous. Trimming cost V 6 bases and J 6 bases, with 13 bases left between them. The CDR3 has 12 amino acids. Germline-derived CDR1 and CDR2 are GTSNPN and SVGIG (reference sequence). CDR3 sequence (DNA): TGTGCCTGCGGCATGGGCAGCGATACGCAGTATTTT. Translating it yields CACGMGSDTQYF. Based on the CDR3 plus reference TRBV30 and TRBJ2-3, the full variable domain is SQTIHQWPATLVQPVGSPLSLECTVEGTSNPNLYWYRQAAGRGLQLLFYSVGIGQISSEVPQNLSASRPQDRQFILSSKKLLLSDSGFYLCACGMGSDTQYFGPGTRLTVL.

The genes are TRBV2 and TRBJ1-2, with D possibly matching TRBD1 (6 bases). V lost 6 bases and J 4 bases, leaving 15 bases between the germline ends. The CDR3 covers 14 residues. Germline V gene data show CDR1 as SNHLY and CDR2 as FYNNEI. The CDR3 loop is CASSGQQGGYGYTF. In DNA, the CDR3 is TGTGCCAGCAGCGGTCAACAGGGTGGCTATGGCTACACCTTC.

The rearrangement joins TRBV3-1 (or the pseudogene TRBV3-2) to TRBJ2-3, with a possible D match to TRBD2 (5 bases). CDR3 length equals 16 residues. V shed 1 base and J shed 4 bases, with 15 bases lying between them. Germline CDR1 and CDR2: LGHDT and YNNKEL (reference sequence). The CDR3 DNA sequence: TGTGCCAGCAGCCAAGGGGAGTTCCGCAAGGCAGATACGCAGTATTTT. Encoded protein: CASSQGEFRKADTQYF.

The chain carries TRBV5-1 and TRBJ2-1, with 8 bases aligning to TRBD2. V shed 4 bases and J 2 bases; nucleotides not matched to a gene: 2. CDR1 is SGHRS, CDR2 YFSETQ, per germline. This CDR3 spans 14 amino acids. In DNA, the CDR3 is TGCGCCAGCAGCCTGCGGGGGGCCTACAATGAGCAGTTCTTC. Translation: CASSLRGAYNEQFF.

The gene calls are TRBV5-1 and TRBJ2-5, with 10 bases matching TRBD1. The CDR3 is 15 amino acids. V shed 4 bases and J 2 bases; nucleotides not matched to a gene: 5. Germline V lookup: CDR1 SGHRS, CDR2 YFSETQ. DNA of the CDR3: TGCGCCAGCAGCCTAAGGGACAGGGGACAAGAGACCCAGTACTTC. It codes for CASSLRDRGQETQYF.

This clone showed up just once. This sequence joins TRBV5-1 and TRBJ1-2; 8 bases fit TRBD1. CDR1 is SGHRS, CDR2 YFSETQ, per germline. This CDR3 region has 13 residues. V lost 4 bases, J lost 5 bases, and 4 bases stayed unmatched. The CDR3 reads CASSETGEYGYTF. The CDR3 DNA reads TGCGCCAGCAGCGAGACAGGGGAATATGGCTACACCTTC. Combining the CDR3 with reference TRBV5-1 and TRBJ1-2 gives the whole variable domain KAGVTQTPRYLIKTRGQQVTLSCSPISGHRSVSWYQQTPGQGLQFLFEYFSETQRNKGNFPGRFSGRQFSNSRSEMNVSTLELGDSALYLCASSETGEYGYTFGSGTRLTVV.

Only one count was recorded for this clone. As DNA, the CDR3 is TGTGCCAGCAGCACTCGACCTGAGGCAGATACGCAGTATTTT. Translation: CASSTRPEADTQYF. The rearrangement links TRBV7-2 to TRBJ2-3; D gene unclear. The germline gives CDR1 SGHTA, CDR2 FQGNSA. This CDR3 is built from 14 residues. Trimming took 5 bases from V and 4 from J, leaving 13 bases between them.

This clone has only a few counts. The rearrangement uses TRBV6-1 and TRBJ2-7; D is uncertain. V lost 2 bases to trimming and J lost 4 bases, with 18 bases between them. This CDR3 contains 16 residues. CDR1 and CDR2 from the germline V gene are MNHNS and SASEGT. This CDR3 reads CASSEPSRSRGYEQYF. In nucleotides, the CDR3 is TGTGCCAGCAGTGAACCTTCTCGGAGCCGTGGGTACGAGCAGTACTTC.

The chain couples TRBV12-3 or TRBV12-4 to TRBJ2-1, with D possibly being TRBD2 (5 bases). This CDR3 comprises 13 residues. V lost 6 bases and J lost 9, with 15 bases in between. The CDR3 region has the DNA TGTGCCAGCAGCCCCGTCCGGGGTGGTGAGCAGTTCTTC. Translation: CASSPVRGGEQFF.